This TCR beta chain was captured in a study of somatic mutations in cytotoxic T cells in rheumatoid arthritis. Study background: Flow sorting of some V beta antibody-stained T cells reached nearly 100% purity, with V beta1+ cells also TCRB-sequenced.

Of note for this clone: Its antigen is undetermined.

Findings and limits, study-wide: More than 20% of CD8+ cells belonged to the largest clone in about an eighth of the 65 patients. Among rheumatoid arthritis patients and age-matched healthy controls, CD8+ T-cell clonality was not significantly different. Clonality of CD8+ cells rose with age in rheumatoid arthritis patients but not healthy controls.

TCRdb keeps only in-frame clones here, not all; method: immunoSEQ multiplex PCR. The table shows more than 15,000 clones, with around 70% occurring only once. The receptor was isolated from a woman between 55 and 75 years old in good health. Sequencing was done on a sample of CD8+ T cells sorted from blood.

In DNA, the CDR3 is TGTGCCAGCAGCTTCGGTCTTTCCGCCGGGGAGCTGTTTTTT. Encoded protein: CASSFGLSAGELFF. The V gene is TRBV11-2, the J gene TRBJ2-2, with D hard to call. The CDR3 is 14 residues long. V was cut by 3 bases and J by 6 bases, with 11 bases left in between. The germline V gene has CDR1 SGHAT and CDR2 FQNNGV.